The clone carrying this T cell receptor (beta chain) was seen only once. The junction departs from germline at one end; a sequencing error may be responsible. The data originate from a study of OX40 agonist ivuxolimab in advanced cancers. Libraries were prepared by immunoSEQ multiplex PCR; TCRdb keeps only in-frame clonotypes and omits some of them. The data contain roughly 90,000 clones, more than 80% of them seen just once; the ten biggest clones take up approximately 8.4%. Germline CDR1 reads SSHAT; CDR2 reads FNYEAQ (reference sequence). This CDR3 comprises 16 residues. The sample in question was CD4+ or CD8+ T cells sorted from blood, obtained in a trial of the OX40 agonist ivuxolimab. The V gene is TRBV7-7, the J gene TRBJ2-2; D gene uncertain. The receptor's source is an adult with an advanced solid tumor such as melanoma, head and neck, liver or kidney cancer. The CDR3 spells CASSPEQDENTGELFF. The CDR3, as DNA: TGTGCTAGCAGCCCCGAGCAGGACGAAAACACCGGGGAGCTGTTTTTT.